These T cell receptor beta chains were read from a single sample in a study of identifying expanded T cells in peripheral blood. TCRdb keeps only in-frame clones here, not all; method: immunoSEQ multiplex PCR. The table has approximately 59,000 clones, roughly 89% seen once; the top ten hold approximately 3.8%. Material: blood. The receptors originated from a person aged 18 to 69 in good health. The CDR3 runs from the conserved cysteine through the conserved F or W. A D gene is named only where the DNA matches it firmly. Clone size, where shown, is once, few, many, or a class for clones that have expanded.

J gene | clone size | D gene | V gene | CDR3 DNA | CDR3 protein
TRBJ2-7 | once | NA | TRBV14 | TGTGCCAGCAGCCGTTCTTGGCCTACCTACGAGCAGTACTTC | CASSRSWPTYEQYF
TRBJ1-4 | NA | NA | TRBV7-8 | TGTGCCAGCAGCCAACGAAATCTGGGGGATGGCGAAAAACTGTTTTTT | CASSQRNLGDGEKLFF
TRBJ1-5 | NA | TRBD1 | TRBV19 | TGTGCCAGTAGTACTACAGGGGCCACCTTCAATCAGCCCCAGCATTTT | CASSTTGATFNQPQHF
TRBJ1-2 | NA | NA | TRBV18 | TGTGCCAGCTCACCTAGCCCACTGACAGCTCGATATGGCTACACCTTC | CASSPSPLTARYGYTF
TRBJ1-5 | NA | NA | TRBV7-8 | TGTGCCAGCAGCTTAGGGGTAGGGAAGGGCAATCAGCCCCAGCATTTT | CASSLGVGKGNQPQHF
TRBJ2-2 | NA | NA | TRBV7-3 | TGTGCCAGCAGCGCGGGACCTAACACCGGGGAGCTGTTTTTT | CASSAGPNTGELFF
TRBJ2-3 | NA | TRBD2 | TRBV28 | TGTGCCAGCAGTTCGTCTAGCGGAATCGGAACAGATACGCAGTATTTT | CASSSSSGIGTDTQYF
TRBJ1-2 | NA | TRBD1 | TRBV5-1 | TGCGCCAGCAGCTCCGGACAGGGAGCTAACTATGGCTACACCTTC | CASSSGQGANYGYTF
TRBJ1-1 | few | NA | TRBV7-8 | TGTGCCAGCAGCTTAGCCCGTGAAGCTTTCTTT | CASSLAREAFF
TRBJ2-3 | few | NA | TRBV25-1 | TGTGCCAGCAGTGAACGATCAACAGCCTTGGGAAACACAGATACGCAGTATTTT | CASSERSTALGNTDTQYF
TRBJ1-2 | once | NA | TRBV7-2 | TGTGCCAGCAGCTCCGGACTTCTGAGCTACACCTTC | CASSSGLLSYTF
TRBJ2-7 | NA | NA | TRBV7-6 | TGTGCCAGCAGCTTAGTGGCGGGTAAGAGCTCCTACGAGCAGTACTTC | CASSLVAGKSSYEQYF
TRBJ2-3 | NA | NA | TRBV28 | TGTGCCAGCAGTCCCAGGGGTACCAGGTCTAGCACAGATACGCAGTATTTT | CASSPRGTRSSTDTQYF
TRBJ2-4 | NA | TRBD2 | TRBV4-3 | TGCGCCAGCAGCCAAGTTGCGGGACTAACCAACATTCAGTACTTC | CASSQVAGLTNIQYF
TRBJ2-1 | NA | TRBD2 | TRBV7-6 | TGTGCCAGCACCTCTAGCGGGGGGCCGAGTGAGCAGTTCTTC | CASTSSGGPSEQFF
TRBJ2-7 | NA | NA | TRBV19 | TGTGCCAGTAGTATCCAGGGGATCGGGGGCGAGCAGTACTTC | CASSIQGIGGEQYF
TRBJ2-1 | NA | TRBD2 | TRBV5-4 | TGTGCCAGCAGGCCTAGCGGGAAGGGCTCCTACAATGAGCAGTTCTTC | CASRPSGKGSYNEQFF
TRBJ2-1 | NA | TRBD2 | TRBV18 | TGTGCCAGCTCACCAGGGCTAGCGGGAAGCAATGAGCAGTTCTTC | CASSPGLAGSNEQFF
TRBJ1-1 | NA | TRBD1 | TRBV6-5 | TGTGCCAGCAGTGGACAGGGGTATACTGAAGCTTTCTTT | CASSGQGYTEAFF
TRBJ1-1 | NA | NA | TRBV25-1 | TGTGCCAGCGGAGAGGTCCGCCAAGGGGCTTTCTTT | CASGEVRQGAFF
TRBJ2-1 | NA | NA | TRBV5-1 | TGCGCCACCCGAGGGAACAATGAGCAGTTCTTC | CATRGNNEQFF
TRBJ1-5 | NA | NA | TRBV28 | TGTGCCAGCAGTGTAGACAGTCTTAATCAGCCCCAGCATTTT | CASSVDSLNQPQHF
TRBJ2-6 | NA | NA | TRBV2 | TGTGCCAGCATGGGACTGCACCCTGGGGCCAACGTCCTGACTTTC | CASMGLHPGANVLTF
TRBJ1-1 | NA | NA | TRBV7-9 | TGTGCCAGCAGCTTAGGACAGACGAACACTGAAGCTTTCTTT | CASSLGQTNTEAFF
TRBJ2-3 | NA | NA | TRBV7-2 | TGTGCCAGCAGCGGCGCTAGCACAGATACGCAGTATTTT | CASSGASTDTQYF